The clone carrying this TCR beta chain came up once. Its antigen remains unidentified. The source of the sample is a study of T cells in localized non-small cell lung cancer. Study-level findings and limits: Higher blood T cell density went with longer overall survival.

Produced via immunoSEQ multiplex PCR; TCRdb's table is partial and in-frame only. The data contain roughly 31,000 clones, about 89% of them seen just once; the ten biggest clones take up 10%. Germline V gene lookup returns CDR1 SGHTA and CDR2 FQGTGA. CDR3 length equals 15 residues. Trimming took 2 bases from V and 6 from J, leaving 14 bases between them. This rearrangement joins TRBV7-3 to TRBJ2-1, with D possibly matching TRBD2 (6 bases). Specimen: peripheral blood, collected before any cancer treatment. The clonotype was recovered from a woman between 40 and 69 years old with stage I lung adenocarcinoma. The CDR3 bases are TGTGCCAGCAGCTTACGACCTAGCGTACCCAATGAGCAGTTCTTC. It is translated as CASSLRPSVPNEQFF. Full variable domain (remainder filled in from reference TRBV7-3 and TRBJ2-1): GAGVSQTPSNKVTEKGKYVELRCDPISGHTALYWYRQSLGQGPEFLIYFQGTGAADDSGLPNDRFFAVRPEGSVSTLKIQRTERGDSAVYLCASSLRPSVPNEQFFGPGTRLTVL.